Below, 21 T cell receptor beta chains from the same sample are listed, as sequenced in a study of post-analysis software for immune sequencing data. General observations from the study: When patients were compared with controls, four or five TRBV segments were more frequent, TRBV5-6, TRBV5-1 and TRBV20-1 among them.

Libraries were made from TCR beta cDNA, and they carried unique molecular identifiers. TCRdb used MiXCR to reprocess the PCR reads, holding one entry per CDR3 protein. The sample includes about 540,000 distinct CDR3 sequences, 30% to 40% of them seen just once. These receptors' targets are unknown. Sequencing used blood. All receptors derive from a girl between 2 and 17 years old with multiple sclerosis.

The genes are TRBV7-9 and TRBJ1-2; a weak D match, TRBD1 (5 bases). The CDR3 runs 15 residues. Germline loops: CDR1 SEHNR, CDR2 FQNEAQ (reference sequence). Trimming left V 5 bases short and J 7 bases short, with 20 bases between. In nucleotides, the CDR3 is TGTGCCAGCAGCCCCCAATCCCCAAGGGGCGGTGGCTACACCTTC. Translation: CASSPQSPRGGGYTF.

This clonotype has just one count. Germline and junction disagree at one end, which may indicate a read error. V gene TRBV6-5 combines with J gene TRBJ2-3; 7 positions match TRBD2. CDR3 length: 13 residues. CDR1 MNHEY and CDR2 SVGAGI come from the germline V gene. The CDR3 is CASSVSGVDAQYF. The CDR3 DNA sequence: TGTGCCAGCAGCGTAAGCGGGGTAGATGCGCAGTATTTT.

A few counts support this clonotype. V usage is TRBV6-5 and J usage is TRBJ2-3, with D possibly called TRBD1 or TRBD2 (5 bases each). Germline loops: CDR1 MNHEY, CDR2 SVGAGI. The germline V and J ends were trimmed by 5 bases and 8 bases, with 11 bases remaining between them. This CDR3 spans 12 amino acids. The CDR3 sequence: CASSRSGSTQYF. In DNA, the CDR3 is TGTGCCAGCAGTCGCTCAGGGAGTACGCAGTATTTT.

The chain has TRBV10-3 and TRBJ1-5, with 8 bases identical to TRBD1. The CDR3 is 14 amino acids. Germline V gives CDR1 ENHRY, CDR2 SYGVKD. V lost 3 bases and J lost 9; bases outside the gene matches: 7. In nucleotides, the CDR3 is TGTGCCATCAGTGACCCCGGACAGGGACGGCCCCAGCATTTT. Translating gives CAISDPGQGRPQHF.

This clonotype came up once. The rearrangement uses TRBV5-1 and TRBJ1-6; 10 bases match TRBD1. The CDR3 has 16 residues. Germline values: CDR1 SGHRS, CDR2 YFSETQ. V dropped 4 bases and J dropped 7; count of bases not matched to a gene: 8. In DNA form, the CDR3 reads TGCGCCAGCAGCCAGACGACAGGGGGCGGCAATTCACCCCTCCACTTT. Translating gives CASSQTTGGGNSPLHF.

This rearrangement joins TRBV5-1 to TRBJ2-1; TRBD2 agrees at 9 bases. CDR3 size: 16 residues. V gave up 0 bases and J gave up 9 bases; unmatched junction bases: 10. From germline, CDR1 is SGHRS and CDR2 YFSETQ. CDR3 amino acids: CASSLAAGGRSGEQFF. CDR3 coding DNA: TGCGCCAGCAGCTTGGCTGCGGGGGGGCGCTCGGGTGAGCAGTTCTTC.

The chain recombines TRBV5-8 with TRBJ2-4; D gene unclear. This CDR3 has 14 amino acids. The V end was cut by 5 bases, the J end by 4 bases, with 13 bases between. Germline V gene data show CDR1 as SGHTS and CDR2 as YDEGEE. CDR3 residues: CASSISGHKNIQYF. The CDR3 DNA is TGTGCCAGCAGTATATCGGGCCATAAAAACATTCAGTACTTC.

This clonotype has only a few counts. This rearrangement joins TRBV28 to TRBJ2-7, with TRBD1 matching 9 bases. The J call may be wrong; the DNA end is better matched by TRBJ2-5. Germline values: CDR1 MDHEN, CDR2 SYDVKM. The CDR3 spans 15 residues. The CDR3 reads CASSLTGTGITTQYF. CDR3 nucleotide sequence: TGTGCCAGCAGTCTAACCGGGACAGGGATTACGACCCAGTACTTC.

The CDR3 nucleotides read TGTGCCAGCTCACCACCGTTACCTGGACACGAAGCTTTCTTT. Translated, it gives CASSPPLPGHEAFF. V gene TRBV18 combines with J gene TRBJ1-1, with D perhaps TRBD1 (5 bases). Germline assignment: CDR1 KGHSH and CDR2 LQKENI. The length of the CDR3 is 14 residues. V dropped 0 bases and J dropped 8 bases, with 13 bases sitting between them. Drawing the rest from reference TRBV18 and TRBJ1-1, the complete variable domain is NAGVMQNPRHLVRRRGQEARLRCSPMKGHSHVYWYRQLPEEGLKFMVYLQKENIIDESGMPKERFSAEFPKEGPSILRIQQVVRGDSAAYFCASSPPLPGHEAFFGQGTRLTVV.

Only a few counts were recorded for this clonotype. This chain connects TRBV7-2 to TRBJ2-7, with TRBD1 as a possible D gene (5 bases). There are 16 residues in the CDR3. The V gene's germline CDR1 is SGHTA and CDR2 FQGNSA. V gave up 6 bases and J gave up 3 bases, with 21 bases separating them. The CDR3 reads CASSPHWGGAYYEQYF. The DNA of the CDR3 is TGTGCCAGCAGTCCCCACTGGGGCGGCGCTTACTACGAGCAGTACTTC. Full variable domain (outside the CDR3, taken from reference TRBV7-2 and TRBJ2-7): GAGVSQSPSNKVTEKGKDVELRCDPISGHTALYWYRQSLGQGLEFLIYFQGNSAPDKSGLPSDRFSAERTGGSVSTLTIQRTQQEDSAVYLCASSPHWGGAYYEQYFGPGTRLTVT.

This clonotype was observed a few times. The chain links TRBV6-5 to TRBJ2-3; a possible D gene is TRBD1 (6 bases). Trimming removed 6 bases from V and 0 bases from J, with 13 bases in between. Germline V gene lookup returns CDR1 MNHEY and CDR2 SVGAGI. The CDR3 is 15 amino acids. CDR3 protein: CASRMDSPSTDTQYF. The CDR3 nucleotides read TGTGCCAGCAGAATGGACAGCCCGAGCACAGATACGCAGTATTTT.

J is TRBJ1-1 and V is TRBV6-5, with TRBD1 identical over 7 bases. Trimming at V came to 6 bases and at J to 5 bases, leaving 9 bases not matched to a gene. Germline assignment: CDR1 MNHEY and CDR2 SVGAGI. This CDR3 spans 14 amino acids. CDR3 nucleotide sequence: TGTGCCAGCAGGGTCCAGGGGGTTTCGACTGAAGCTTTCTTT. As protein: CASRVQGVSTEAFF.

This clonotype was detected only a few times. The rearrangement joins TRBV25-1 to TRBJ2-3; D call uncertain. The ends were cut back, 1 base at V and 3 bases at J, with 8 bases in the middle. The CDR3 is made up of 14 amino acids. Germline CDR1 MGHDK, CDR2 SYGVNS. DNA for the CDR3: TGTGCCAGCAGTGAATCAACCAAGACAGATACGCAGTATTTT. Amino acids: CASSESTKTDTQYF.

Remarks on this clonotype: A read error may be the cause here, since a much bigger clone is one base away. The rearrangement uses TRBV10-2 and TRBJ2-1; perhaps TRBD2 as D (7 bases). Germline CDR1 reads WSHSY; CDR2 reads SAAADI. The CDR3 runs to 13 residues. The CDR3 is CASSTGGRDEHFF. DNA for the CDR3: TGCGCCAGCAGTACGGGGGGCCGGGATGAGCACTTCTTC.

The rearrangement links TRBV29-1 to TRBJ1-1; D not resolved. The CDR3 has 13 amino acids. From germline, CDR1 is SQVTM and CDR2 ANQGSEA. Between the trimmed V and J ends, which lost 6 bases and 1 base, there was a span of 12 bases. CDR3 DNA: TGCAGCGTCGTATCGCGCGGGAACACTGAAGCTTTCTTT. This sequence encodes CSVVSRGNTEAFF.

The V call is TRBV4-1, the J call TRBJ2-7, with 7 bases fitting TRBD2. CDR1 MGHRA and CDR2 YSYEKL come from the germline V gene. Trimming took 0 bases from V and 3 from J; bases not matched to a gene: 5. The CDR3 has 15 amino acids. DNA for the CDR3: TGCGCCAGCAGCCAAGATGCGGGGGACGGCTACGAGCAGTACTTC. Translation gives CASSQDAGDGYEQYF.

The rearrangement uses TRBV27 and TRBJ1-1; 8 bases line up with TRBD1. Losses at the gene ends were 7 bases for V and 1 base for J; bases not matched to a gene: 8. From germline, CDR1 is MNHEY and CDR2 SMNVEV (reference sequence). The CDR3 loop spans 15 amino acids. The CDR3 coding sequence is TGTGCCAGCACTCCACTCGGGACAGGGAACACTGAAGCTTTCTTT. Translated, it gives CASTPLGTGNTEAFF.

This clonotype was counted ten times or more. The V gene is TRBV29-1, the J gene TRBJ2-7; D remains unclear. Germline values: CDR1 SQVTM, CDR2 ANQGSEA. This CDR3 has 11 amino acids. V was clipped by 4 bases and J by 7 bases, with 11 bases between them. CDR3 sequence reads: CSVGVPREQYF. DNA for the CDR3: TGCAGCGTTGGGGTCCCGCGGGAGCAGTACTTC.

There are a few counts of this clonotype. The rearrangement links TRBV10-1 to TRBJ2-3, with TRBD1 as a possible D gene (6 bases). Germline loops: CDR1 WNHNN, CDR2 SYGVQD (reference sequence). Trimming pared 6 bases from V and 5 bases from J, leaving 18 bases between. There are 15 residues in the CDR3. CDR3 loop: CASSEPGGYIDTQYF. The DNA of the CDR3 is TGCGCCAGCAGCGAGCCTGGGGGCTACATAGATACGCAGTATTTT.

This clonotype was seen only a few times. The chain has TRBV29-1 and TRBJ2-2, with 7 positions matching TRBD1. The CDR3 runs 15 residues. Germline-derived CDR1 and CDR2 are SQVTM and ANQGSEA. J gave up 4 bases and V 4 bases, and 9 bases lay outside the gene matches. Written as DNA, the CDR3 is TGCAGCGTTGGCGGACAGGTGAAAGGCACCGGGGAGCTGTTTTTT. Amino acids: CSVGGQVKGTGELFF.

This clonotype was seen a handful of times. V and J are TRBV10-3 and TRBJ2-5; 10 bases match TRBD1. This CDR3 region has 13 residues. Germline-derived CDR1 and CDR2 are ENHRY and SYGVKD. V lost 11 bases and J lost 1; bases outside the gene matches: 4. CDR3 residues: CAVGQGGQETQYF. Here the CDR3 DNA reads TGTGCCGTCGGACAGGGGGGCCAAGAGACCCAGTACTTC.